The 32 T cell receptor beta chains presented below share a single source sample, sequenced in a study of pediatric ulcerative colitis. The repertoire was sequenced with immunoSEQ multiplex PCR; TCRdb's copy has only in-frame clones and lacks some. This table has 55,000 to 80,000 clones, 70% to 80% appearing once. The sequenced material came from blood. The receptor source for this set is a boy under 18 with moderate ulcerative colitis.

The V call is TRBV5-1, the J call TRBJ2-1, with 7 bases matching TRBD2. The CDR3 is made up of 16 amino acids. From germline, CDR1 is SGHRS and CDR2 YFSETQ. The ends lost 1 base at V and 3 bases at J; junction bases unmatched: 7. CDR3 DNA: TGCGCCAGCAGCTTGAAGCGGGATGGCTTCTACAATGAGCAGTTCTTC. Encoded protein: CASSLKRDGFYNEQFF.

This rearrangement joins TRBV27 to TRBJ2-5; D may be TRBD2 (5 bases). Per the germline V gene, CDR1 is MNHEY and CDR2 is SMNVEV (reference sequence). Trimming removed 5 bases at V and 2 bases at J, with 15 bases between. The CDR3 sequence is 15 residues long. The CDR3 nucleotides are TGTGCCAGCAGTCCAGAGCGGATCGGGCAAGAGACCCAGTACTTC. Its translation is CASSPERIGQETQYF.

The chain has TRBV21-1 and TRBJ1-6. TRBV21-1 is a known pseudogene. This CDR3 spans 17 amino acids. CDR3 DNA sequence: TGTGCCAGCAGCACGGGAGGGTGGCGGATCTATAATTCACCCCTCCACTTT. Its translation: CASSTGGWRIYNSPLHF.

CDR3 nucleotide sequence: TGTGCCACTCAATTGACTAGGACAGGGGGTCTAACTGGCTACACCTTC. The encoded protein is CATQLTRTGGLTGYTF. This chain joins TRBV19 and TRBJ1-2; TRBD1 agrees at 10 bases. The V gene end was trimmed by 10 bases and the J gene end by 7 bases; junction bases not matched to a gene: 18. Germline V gene sequence: CDR1 LNHDA, CDR2 SQIVND (reference sequence). This CDR3 spans 16 amino acids.

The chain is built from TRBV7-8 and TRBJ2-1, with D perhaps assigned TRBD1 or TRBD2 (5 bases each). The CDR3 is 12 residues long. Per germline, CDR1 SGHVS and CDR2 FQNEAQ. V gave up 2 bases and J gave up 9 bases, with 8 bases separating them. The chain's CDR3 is CASSLTRGEQFF. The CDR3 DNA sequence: TGTGCCAGCAGCTTAACGAGGGGTGAGCAGTTCTTC.

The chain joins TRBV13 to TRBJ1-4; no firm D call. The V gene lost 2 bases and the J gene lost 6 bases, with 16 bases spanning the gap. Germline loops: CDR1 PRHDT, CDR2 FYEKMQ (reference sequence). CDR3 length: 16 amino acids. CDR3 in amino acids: CASSLQRVERHEKLFF. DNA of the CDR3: TGTGCCAGCAGCTTACAGCGTGTCGAACGGCATGAAAAACTGTTTTTT. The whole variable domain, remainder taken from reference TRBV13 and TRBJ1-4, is AAGVIQSPRHLIKEKRETATLKCYPIPRHDTVYWYQQGPGQDPQFLISFYEKMQSDKGSIPDRFSAQQFSDYHSELNMSSLELGDSALYFCASSLQRVERHEKLFFGSGTQLSVL.

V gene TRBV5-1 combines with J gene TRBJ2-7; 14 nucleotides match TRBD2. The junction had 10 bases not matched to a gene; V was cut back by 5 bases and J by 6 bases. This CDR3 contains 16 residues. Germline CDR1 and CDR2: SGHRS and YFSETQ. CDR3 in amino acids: CASSGTSGSQPGEQYF. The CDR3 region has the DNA TGCGCCAGCAGTGGGACTAGCGGGAGCCAGCCGGGCGAGCAGTACTTC.

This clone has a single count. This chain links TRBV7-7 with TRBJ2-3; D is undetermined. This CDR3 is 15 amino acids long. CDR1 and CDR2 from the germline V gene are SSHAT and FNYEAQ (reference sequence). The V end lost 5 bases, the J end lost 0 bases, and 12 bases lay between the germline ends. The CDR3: CASSPDGPSTDTQYF. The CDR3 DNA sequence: TGTGCCAGCAGCCCCGACGGACCTAGCACAGATACGCAGTATTTT. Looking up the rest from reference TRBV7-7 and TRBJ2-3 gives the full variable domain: GAGVSQSPRYKVTKRGQDVTLRCDPISSHATLYWYQQALGQGPEFLTYFNYEAQPDKSGLPSDRFSAERPEGSISTLTIQRTEQRDSAMYRCASSPDGPSTDTQYFGPGTRLTVL.

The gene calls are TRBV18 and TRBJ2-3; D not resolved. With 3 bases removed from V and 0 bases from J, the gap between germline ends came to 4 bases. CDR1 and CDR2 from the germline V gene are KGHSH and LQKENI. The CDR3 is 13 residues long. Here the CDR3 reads CASSPASTDTQYF. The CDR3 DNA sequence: TGTGCCAGCTCACCCGCTAGCACAGATACGCAGTATTTT. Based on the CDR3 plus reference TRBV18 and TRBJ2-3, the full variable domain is NAGVMQNPRHLVRRRGQEARLRCSPMKGHSHVYWYRQLPEEGLKFMVYLQKENIIDESGMPKERFSAEFPKEGPSILRIQQVVRGDSAAYFCASSPASTDTQYFGPGTRLTVL.

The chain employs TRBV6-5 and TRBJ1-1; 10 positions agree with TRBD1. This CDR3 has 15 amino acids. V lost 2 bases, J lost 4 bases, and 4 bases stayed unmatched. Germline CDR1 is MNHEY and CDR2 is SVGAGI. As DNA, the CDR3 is TGTGCCAGCAGTTACGTGGGACAGGGGAGCACTGAAGCTTTCTTT. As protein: CASSYVGQGSTEAFF.

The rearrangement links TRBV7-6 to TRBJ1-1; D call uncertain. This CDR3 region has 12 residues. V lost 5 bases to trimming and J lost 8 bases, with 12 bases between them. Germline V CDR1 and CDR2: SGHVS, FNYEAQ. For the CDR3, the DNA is TGTGCCAGCAGCACGGACCTGGACGAAGCTTTCTTT. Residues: CASSTDLDEAFF.

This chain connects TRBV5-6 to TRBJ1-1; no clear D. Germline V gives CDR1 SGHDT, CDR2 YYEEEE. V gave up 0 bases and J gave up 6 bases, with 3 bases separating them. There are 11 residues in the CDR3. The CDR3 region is CASSLAAEAFF. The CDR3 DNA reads TGTGCCAGCAGCTTGGCGGCTGAAGCTTTCTTT.

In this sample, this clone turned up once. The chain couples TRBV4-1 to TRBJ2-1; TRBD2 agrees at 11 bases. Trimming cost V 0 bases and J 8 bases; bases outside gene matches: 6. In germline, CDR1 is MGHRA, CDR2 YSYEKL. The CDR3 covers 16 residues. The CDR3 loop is CASSQDPTSGSHEQFF. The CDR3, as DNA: TGCGCCAGCAGCCAAGATCCCACTAGCGGGAGCCATGAGCAGTTCTTC.

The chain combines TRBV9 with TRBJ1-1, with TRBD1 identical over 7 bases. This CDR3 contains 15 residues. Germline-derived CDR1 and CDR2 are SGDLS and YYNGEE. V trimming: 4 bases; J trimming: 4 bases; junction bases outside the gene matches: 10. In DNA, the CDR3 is TGTGCCAGCAGCCCCCAGGGGGGGACGGGCACTGAAGCTTTCTTT. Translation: CASSPQGGTGTEAFF. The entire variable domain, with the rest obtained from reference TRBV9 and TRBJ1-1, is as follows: DSGVTQTPKHLITATGQRVTLRCSPRSGDLSVYWYQQSLDQGLQFLIQYYNGEERAKGNILERFSAQQFPDLHSELNLSSLELGDSALYFCASSPQGGTGTEAFFGQGTRLTVV.

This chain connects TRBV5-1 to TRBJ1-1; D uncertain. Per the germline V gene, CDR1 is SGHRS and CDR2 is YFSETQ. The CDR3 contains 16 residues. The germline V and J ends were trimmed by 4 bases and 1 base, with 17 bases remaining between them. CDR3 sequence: CASSPSLGIGNTEAFF. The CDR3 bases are TGCGCCAGCAGCCCGAGCCTAGGGATTGGGAACACTGAAGCTTTCTTT.

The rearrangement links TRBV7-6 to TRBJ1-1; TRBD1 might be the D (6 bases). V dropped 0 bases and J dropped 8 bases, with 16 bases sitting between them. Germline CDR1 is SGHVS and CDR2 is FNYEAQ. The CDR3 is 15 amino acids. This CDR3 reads CASSLALEQGSEAFF. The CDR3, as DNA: TGTGCCAGCAGCTTAGCGTTAGAACAGGGCTCGGAAGCTTTCTTT.

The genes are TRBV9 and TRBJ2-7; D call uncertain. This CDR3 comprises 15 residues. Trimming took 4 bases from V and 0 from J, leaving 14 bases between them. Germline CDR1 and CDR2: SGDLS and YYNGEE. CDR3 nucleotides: TGTGCCAGCAGCCAATTTGTTGGAAGCTCCTACGAGCAGTACTTC. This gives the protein CASSQFVGSSYEQYF.

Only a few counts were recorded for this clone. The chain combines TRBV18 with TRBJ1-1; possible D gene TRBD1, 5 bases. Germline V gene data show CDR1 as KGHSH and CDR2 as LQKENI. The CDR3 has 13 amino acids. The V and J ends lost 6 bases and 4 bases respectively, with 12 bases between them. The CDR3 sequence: CASSPPGTTEAFF. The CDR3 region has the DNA TGTGCCAGCTCCCCTCCGGGGACCACTGAAGCTTTCTTT. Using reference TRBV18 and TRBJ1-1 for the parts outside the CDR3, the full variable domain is NAGVMQNPRHLVRRRGQEARLRCSPMKGHSHVYWYRQLPEEGLKFMVYLQKENIIDESGMPKERFSAEFPKEGPSILRIQQVVRGDSAAYFCASSPPGTTEAFFGQGTRLTVV.

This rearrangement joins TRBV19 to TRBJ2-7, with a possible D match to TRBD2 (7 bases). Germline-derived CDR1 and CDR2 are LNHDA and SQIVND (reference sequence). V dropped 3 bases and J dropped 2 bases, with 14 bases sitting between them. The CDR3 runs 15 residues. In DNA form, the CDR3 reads TGTGCCAGTAGTATCCCCGGGGGGCGGACCTACGAGCAGTACTTC. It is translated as CASSIPGGRTYEQYF.

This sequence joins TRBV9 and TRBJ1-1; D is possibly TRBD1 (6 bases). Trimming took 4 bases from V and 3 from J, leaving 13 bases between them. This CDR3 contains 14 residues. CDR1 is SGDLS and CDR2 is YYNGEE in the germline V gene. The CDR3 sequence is CASSYTGIYTEAFF. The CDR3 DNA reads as TGTGCCAGCAGCTATACAGGGATCTACACTGAAGCTTTCTTT.

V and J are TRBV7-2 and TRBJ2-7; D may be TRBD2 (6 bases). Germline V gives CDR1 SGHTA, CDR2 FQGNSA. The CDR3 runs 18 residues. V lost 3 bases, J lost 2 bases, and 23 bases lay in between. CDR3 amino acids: CASSFLPSSGARTYEQYF. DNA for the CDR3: TGTGCCAGCAGCTTTCTCCCTAGCTCGGGAGCTCGCACCTACGAGCAGTACTTC.

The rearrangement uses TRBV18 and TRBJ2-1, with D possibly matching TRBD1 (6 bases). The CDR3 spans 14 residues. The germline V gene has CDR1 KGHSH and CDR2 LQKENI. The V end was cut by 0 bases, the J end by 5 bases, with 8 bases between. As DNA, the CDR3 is TGTGCCAGCTCACCACCGGGACATGACAATGAGCAGTTCTTC. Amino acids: CASSPPGHDNEQFF.

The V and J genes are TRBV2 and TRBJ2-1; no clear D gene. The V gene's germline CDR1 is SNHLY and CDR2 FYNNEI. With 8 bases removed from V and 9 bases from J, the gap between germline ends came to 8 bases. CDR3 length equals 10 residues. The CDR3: CASVDGEQFF. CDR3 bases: TGTGCCAGCGTAGACGGTGAGCAGTTCTTC.

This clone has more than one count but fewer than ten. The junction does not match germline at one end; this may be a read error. The CDR3 reads CASSQGPRVLF. For the CDR3, the DNA is TGTGCCAGCAGCCAGGGACCAAGGGTGCTCTTC. The J gene is TRBJ2-7, the V gene TRBV14; D tentatively fits TRBD1 or TRBD2 (5 bases each). The V gene's germline CDR1 is SGHDN and CDR2 FVKESK. The CDR3 length is 11 residues.

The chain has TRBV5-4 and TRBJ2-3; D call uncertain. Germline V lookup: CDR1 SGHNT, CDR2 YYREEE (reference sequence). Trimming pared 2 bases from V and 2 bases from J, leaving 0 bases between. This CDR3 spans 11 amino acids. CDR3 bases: TGTGCCAGCAGCTTCACAGATACGCAGTATTTT. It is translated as CASSFTDTQYF.

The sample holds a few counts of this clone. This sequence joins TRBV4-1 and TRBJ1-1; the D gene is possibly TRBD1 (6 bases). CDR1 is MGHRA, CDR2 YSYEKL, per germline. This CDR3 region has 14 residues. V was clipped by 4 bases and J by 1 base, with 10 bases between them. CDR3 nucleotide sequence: TGCGCCAGCAGCCCCATGACAGGGAACACTGAAGCTTTCTTT. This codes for CASSPMTGNTEAFF.

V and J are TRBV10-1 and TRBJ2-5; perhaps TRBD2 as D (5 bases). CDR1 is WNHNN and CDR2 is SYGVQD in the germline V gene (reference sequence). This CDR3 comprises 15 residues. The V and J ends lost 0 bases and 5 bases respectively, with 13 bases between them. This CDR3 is CASSESNTGGETQYF. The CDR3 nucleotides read TGCGCCAGCAGTGAGTCTAACACGGGCGGGGAGACCCAGTACTTC.

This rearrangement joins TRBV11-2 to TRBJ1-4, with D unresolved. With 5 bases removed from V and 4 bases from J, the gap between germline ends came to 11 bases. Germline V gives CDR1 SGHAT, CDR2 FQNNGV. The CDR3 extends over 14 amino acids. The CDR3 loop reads CASSQWGNNEKLFF. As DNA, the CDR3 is TGTGCCAGCAGCCAATGGGGAAATAATGAAAAACTGTTTTTT.

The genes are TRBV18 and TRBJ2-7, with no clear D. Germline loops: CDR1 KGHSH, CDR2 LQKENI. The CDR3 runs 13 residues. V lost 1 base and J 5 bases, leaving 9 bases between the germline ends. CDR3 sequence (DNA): TGTGCCAGCTCACCACTTGGGTTCCACGAGCAGTACTTC. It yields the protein CASSPLGFHEQYF.

The CDR3 loop reads CASRPISVRTKNTEAFF. CDR3 nucleotide sequence: TGTGCCAGCAGACCGATCTCGGTCAGAACAAAGAACACTGAAGCTTTCTTT. The V gene is TRBV11-2, the J gene TRBJ1-1; no firm D call. CDR1 is SGHAT and CDR2 is FQNNGV in the germline V gene. This CDR3 has 17 residues. V lost 6 bases, J lost 1 base, and 21 bases lay in between.

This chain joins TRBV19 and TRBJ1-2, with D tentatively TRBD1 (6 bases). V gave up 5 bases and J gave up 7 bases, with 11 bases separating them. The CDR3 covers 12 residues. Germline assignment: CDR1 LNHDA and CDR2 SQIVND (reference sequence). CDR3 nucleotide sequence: TGTGCCAGTAGTCGGACAGTTGGTGGCTACACCTTC. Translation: CASSRTVGGYTF.

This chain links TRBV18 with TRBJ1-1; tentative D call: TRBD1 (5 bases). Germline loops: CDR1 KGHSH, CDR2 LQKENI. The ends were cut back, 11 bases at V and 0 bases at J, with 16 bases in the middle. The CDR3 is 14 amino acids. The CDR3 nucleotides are TGTGCCGCAGCGACAGATAACATGAACACTGAAGCTTTCTTT. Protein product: CAAATDNMNTEAFF. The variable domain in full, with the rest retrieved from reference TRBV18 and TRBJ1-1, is NAGVMQNPRHLVRRRGQEARLRCSPMKGHSHVYWYRQLPEEGLKFMVYLQKENIIDESGMPKERFSAEFPKEGPSILRIQQVVRGDSAAYFCAAATDNMNTEAFFGQGTRLTVV.